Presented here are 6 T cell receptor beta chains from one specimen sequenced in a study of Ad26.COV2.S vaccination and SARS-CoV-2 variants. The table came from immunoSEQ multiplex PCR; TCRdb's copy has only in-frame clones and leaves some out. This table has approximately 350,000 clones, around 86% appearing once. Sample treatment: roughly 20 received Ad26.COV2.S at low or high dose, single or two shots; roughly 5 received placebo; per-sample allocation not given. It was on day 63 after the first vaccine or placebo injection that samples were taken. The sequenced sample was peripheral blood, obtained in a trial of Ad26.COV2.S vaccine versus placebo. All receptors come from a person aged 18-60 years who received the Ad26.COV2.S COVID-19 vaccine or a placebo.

This CDR3 is CASSQARRGSNYGYTF. CDR3 nucleotide sequence: TGCGCCAGCAGCCAAGCACGGAGGGGATCTAACTATGGCTACACCTTC. The V gene is TRBV4-1, the J gene TRBJ1-2; possibly TRBD1 for D (5 bases). CDR1 MGHRA and CDR2 YSYEKL come from the germline V gene. The CDR3 spans 16 residues. V was pared by 1 base and J by 0 bases, with 12 bases between.

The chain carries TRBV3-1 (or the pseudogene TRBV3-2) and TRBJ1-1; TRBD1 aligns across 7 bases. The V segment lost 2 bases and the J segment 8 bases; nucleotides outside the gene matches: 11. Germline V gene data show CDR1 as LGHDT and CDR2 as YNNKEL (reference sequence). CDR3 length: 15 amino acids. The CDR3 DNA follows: TGTGCCAGCAGCCAAAGGTTACAGGGGCATGGGGAAGCTTTCTTT. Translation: CASSQRLQGHGEAFF.

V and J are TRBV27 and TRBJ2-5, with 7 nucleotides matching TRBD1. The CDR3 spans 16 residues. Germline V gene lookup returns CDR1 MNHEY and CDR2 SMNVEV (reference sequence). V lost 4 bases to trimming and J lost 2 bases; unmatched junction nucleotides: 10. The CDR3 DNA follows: TGTGCCAGCAGTTCTCAACCGGGACAGTTGCAAGAGACCCAGTACTTC. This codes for CASSSQPGQLQETQYF.

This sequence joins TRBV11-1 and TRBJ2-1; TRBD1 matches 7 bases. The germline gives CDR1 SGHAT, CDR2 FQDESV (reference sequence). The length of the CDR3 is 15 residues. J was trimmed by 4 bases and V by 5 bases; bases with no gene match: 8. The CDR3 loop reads CASSPPGQWYNEQFF. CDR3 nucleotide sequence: TGTGCCAGCAGCCCGCCGGGACAGTGGTACAATGAGCAGTTCTTC.

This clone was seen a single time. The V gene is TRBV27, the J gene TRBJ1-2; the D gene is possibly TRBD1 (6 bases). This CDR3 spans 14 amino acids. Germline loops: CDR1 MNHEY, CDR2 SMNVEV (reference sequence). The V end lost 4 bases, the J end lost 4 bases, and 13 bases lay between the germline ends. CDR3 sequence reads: CASSSWGASYGYTF. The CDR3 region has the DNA TGTGCCAGCAGTTCCTGGGGGGCGTCCTATGGCTACACCTTC.

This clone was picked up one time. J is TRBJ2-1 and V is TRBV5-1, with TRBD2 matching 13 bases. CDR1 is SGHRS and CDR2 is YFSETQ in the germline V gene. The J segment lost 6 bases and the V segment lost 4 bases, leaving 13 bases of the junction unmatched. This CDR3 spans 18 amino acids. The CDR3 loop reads CASSVTSGGSLSVNEQFF. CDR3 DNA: TGCGCCAGCAGCGTGACTAGCGGGGGGTCCTTGTCGGTCAATGAGCAGTTCTTC.